Listed here are 7 T cell receptor beta chains from one sample, sequenced in a study of shared T cell receptors in the human thymus. This table comes from immunoSEQ multiplex PCR, and its TCRdb copy is limited to in-frame clones, with some not included. The table lists tens of thousands of clones, 90% to 95% of them singletons. Sequencing input: thymocytes. These TCRs come from a human donor.

This chain links TRBV4-1 with TRBJ2-5, with a weak D call TRBD2 (5 bases). Trimming left V 8 bases short and J 4 bases short, with 14 bases between. CDR3 length: 13 residues. In germline, CDR1 is MGHRA, CDR2 YSYEKL. The CDR3 coding sequence is TGCGCCAGCGGACGACGGGAACGAGAGACCCAGTACTTC. Residues: CASGRRERETQYF.

This clone appeared a few times. The chain combines TRBV27 with TRBJ2-7, with 8 positions matching TRBD2. After removal of 5 bases from V and 0 bases from J, the junction contained 9 bases not matched to a gene. This CDR3 has 16 amino acids. Germline CDR1 is MNHEY and CDR2 is SMNVEV (reference sequence). The CDR3 loop is CASSIERGPFSYEQYF. The DNA for the CDR3 is TGTGCCAGCAGTATTGAGCGGGGGCCATTCTCCTACGAGCAGTACTTC.

J is TRBJ2-1 and V is TRBV29-1, with D possibly called TRBD1 or TRBD2 (7 bases each). The V gene's germline CDR1 is SQVTM and CDR2 ANQGSEA. The CDR3 is 14 amino acids. V gave up 8 bases and J gave up 8 bases, with 22 bases separating them. The CDR3 DNA is TGCAGCTCTGGGAGGGGGCGAAGAGTGGATGAGCAGTTCTTC. Its protein product is CSSGRGRRVDEQFF.

This clone is a singleton in its sample. This rearrangement joins TRBV2 to TRBJ2-7; the D gene is possibly TRBD1 (6 bases). Germline CDR1 reads SNHLY; CDR2 reads FYNNEI. The ends were cut back, 6 bases at V and 3 bases at J, with 15 bases in the middle. The CDR3 spans 14 residues. For the CDR3, the DNA is TGTGCCAGCAGAACGTCCCGGGACATCTACGAGCAGTACTTC. Translation gives CASRTSRDIYEQYF.

The chain carries TRBV7-3 and TRBJ2-3; no reliable D call. CDR1 is SGHTA and CDR2 is FQGTGA in the germline V gene. V lost 0 bases to trimming and J lost 0 bases, with 16 bases between them. This CDR3 region has 18 residues. For the CDR3, the DNA is TGTGCCAGCAGCTTAACCCGAATGACACTCTATAGCACAGATACGCAGTATTTT. It is translated as CASSLTRMTLYSTDTQYF. Full variable domain (missing parts from reference TRBV7-3 and TRBJ2-3): GAGVSQTPSNKVTEKGKYVELRCDPISGHTALYWYRQSLGQGPEFLIYFQGTGAADDSGLPNDRFFAVRPEGSVSTLKIQRTERGDSAVYLCASSLTRMTLYSTDTQYFGPGTRLTVL.

The chain combines TRBV10-3 with TRBJ2-3; D is perhaps TRBD1 (6 bases). The CDR3 sequence is 15 residues long. Germline values: CDR1 ENHRY, CDR2 SYGVKD. The V gene lost 10 bases and the J gene lost 2 bases, with 19 bases spanning the gap. CDR3 sequence reads: CATTRKGEPTDTQYF. DNA for the CDR3: TGTGCCACAACAAGGAAGGGGGAACCCACAGATACGCAGTATTTT.

This clone turned up a few times. The CDR3 loop is CAIRGQSTEAFF. In nucleotides, the CDR3 is TGTGCCATCAGGGGACAGTCCACTGAAGCTTTCTTT. The genes are TRBV10-3 and TRBJ1-1, with 7 nucleotides matching TRBD1. The CDR3 consists of 12 residues. Germline V gives CDR1 ENHRY, CDR2 SYGVKD. With V trimmed by 6 bases and J by 4 bases, 2 bases remained unmatched.